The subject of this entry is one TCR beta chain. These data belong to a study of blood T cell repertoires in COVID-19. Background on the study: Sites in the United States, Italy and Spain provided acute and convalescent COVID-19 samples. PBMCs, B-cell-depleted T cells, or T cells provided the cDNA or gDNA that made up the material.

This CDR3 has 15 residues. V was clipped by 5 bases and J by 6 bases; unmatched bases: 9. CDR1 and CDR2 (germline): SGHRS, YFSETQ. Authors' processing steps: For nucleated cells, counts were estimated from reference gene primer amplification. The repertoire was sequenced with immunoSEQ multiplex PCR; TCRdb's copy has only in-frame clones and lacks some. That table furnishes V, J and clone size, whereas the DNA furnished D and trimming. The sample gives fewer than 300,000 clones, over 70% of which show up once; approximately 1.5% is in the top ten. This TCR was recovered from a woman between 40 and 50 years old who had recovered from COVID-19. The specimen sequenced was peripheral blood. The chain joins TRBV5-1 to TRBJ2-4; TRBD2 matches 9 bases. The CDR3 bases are TGCGCCAGCAGGAGGGCTAGCGGGATCCTAAACATTCAGTACTTC. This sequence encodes CASRRASGILNIQYF.